Listed here is a single T cell receptor (beta chain). The table came from immunoSEQ multiplex PCR; TCRdb's copy has only in-frame clones and leaves some out. The sample includes 120,000 or so clones, around 94% seen only once; the top ten take more than 0.02%. The CDR3 runs to 15 residues. The sample originates from a study of human thymus T cells. Thymus specimens were resections from corrective heart surgery. The sample consisted of thymus tissue. The chain couples TRBV21-1 to TRBJ1-2; TRBD1, as called in the table, went unchecked against the DNA. TRBV21-1 is a pseudogene. The clonotype comes from a boy younger than two with a congenital heart defect but otherwise immunologically healthy. The chain's CDR3 is CASSKAWTDSYGYTF. The CDR3, as DNA: TGTGCCAGCAGCAAAGCCTGGACGGACAGCTATGGCTACACCTTC.